The sample holds many counts of the clone carrying this T cell receptor (beta chain). This specimen comes from a study of Graves' ophthalmopathy and Graves' hyperthyroidism. Study summary: Peripheral blood was collected at initial diagnosis, before any treatment.

Amplification from RNA transcripts yielded the TCR beta CDR3 regions. RT-PCR in the first round used HTBI primers; a second-round multiplex PCR followed. TCRdb re-derived calls from the multiplex PCR reads in MiXCR, one entry per CDR3 protein. The sample has under 350,000 distinct CDR3 sequences, roughly 15% seen once. V dropped 0 bases and J dropped 2; count of bases not matched to a gene: 3. The CDR3 is 15 amino acids. This TCR came from an adult man with Graves' ophthalmopathy. Source material: peripheral blood. The chain recombines TRBV12-3 or TRBV12-4 with TRBJ2-5, with 7 nucleotides matching TRBD2. The CDR3, as DNA: TGTGCCAGCAGTTTAGCGGCGGGAGCACAAGAGACCCAGTACTTC. This codes for CASSLAAGAQETQYF.